These 20 T cell receptor beta chains share one sample of origin, sequenced in a study of blood T cell repertoires in COVID-19. Here immunoSEQ multiplex PCR was the method, and the copy in TCRdb shows in-frame clones only, minus some. This sample has some 130,000 clones, with 70% to 80% found just once. The sequencing input was peripheral blood. The receptor set was obtained from a man aged 55 to 70 with acute or convalescent COVID-19.

The V gene is TRBV28, the J gene TRBJ2-7, with TRBD1 identical over 8 bases. The CDR3 is made up of 15 amino acids. After removal of 2 bases from V and 2 bases from J, the junction contained 5 bases not matched to a gene. Germline values: CDR1 MDHEN, CDR2 SYDVKM. DNA for the CDR3: TGTGCCAGCAGTTTAGGGGCAGGGGGCCCCTACGAGCAGTACTTC. The encoded protein is CASSLGAGGPYEQYF.

The V and J genes are TRBV11-2 and TRBJ2-7; D is unclear. V was clipped by 5 bases and J by 2 bases, with 13 bases between them. The CDR3 covers 14 residues. Germline lookup yields CDR1 SGHAT and CDR2 FQNNGV. As DNA, the CDR3 is TGTGCCAGCAGCCTTGATGCACAGACCTACGAGCAGTACTTC. Amino acids: CASSLDAQTYEQYF. Full variable domain (rest looked up from reference TRBV11-2 and TRBJ2-7): EAGVAQSPRYKIIEKRQSVAFWCNPISGHATLYWYQQILGQGPKLLIQFQNNGVVDDSQLPKDRFSAERLKGVDSTLKIQPAKLEDSAVYLCASSLDAQTYEQYFGPGTRLTVT.

The chain couples TRBV6-6 to TRBJ2-7; TRBD1 matches at 8 bases. This CDR3 contains 17 residues. Germline CDR1 and CDR2: MNHNY and SVGAGI (reference sequence). V shed 5 bases and J 0 bases; nucleotides not matched to a gene: 12. This CDR3 reads CASSPGTPGGRSYEQYF. The CDR3 DNA follows: TGTGCCAGCAGTCCCGGGACTCCAGGGGGCCGCTCCTACGAGCAGTACTTC.

The table lists this clone with a few counts. V is TRBV28 and J is TRBJ2-1; 8 bases agree with TRBD2. With V trimmed by 8 bases and J by 6 bases, 6 bases remained unmatched. CDR1 and CDR2 (germline): MDHEN, SYDVKM. The CDR3 extends over 13 amino acids. For the CDR3, the DNA is TGTGCCAGCGTCTATAGCGGGACCAATGAGCAGTTCTTC. It translates to CASVYSGTNEQFF.

CDR3 sequence: CASSLSTSGRGNEQFF. CDR3 nucleotides: TGTGCCAGCAGTTTATCCACTAGCGGGAGAGGCAATGAGCAGTTCTTC. The chain uses TRBV27 and TRBJ2-1, with TRBD2 matching over 11 bases. Germline values: CDR1 MNHEY, CDR2 SMNVEV (reference sequence). J gave up 6 bases and V 0 bases, and 4 bases lay outside the gene matches. This CDR3 has 16 residues.

V and J are TRBV28 and TRBJ2-4; 7 nucleotides match TRBD1. The CDR3 consists of 12 residues. The germline V gene encodes CDR1 MDHEN and CDR2 SYDVKM. V lost 7 bases, J lost 15 bases, and 12 bases stayed unmatched. CDR3 sequence: CASTTTTTGTYF. Here the CDR3 DNA reads TGTGCCAGCACCACCACGACGACAGGGACGTACTTC.

This chain connects TRBV29-1 to TRBJ2-7, with TRBD1 as a possible D gene (5 bases). Trimming shortened V by 3 bases and J by 2 bases, and 17 bases separated the two germline ends. Looked up from germline, CDR1 is SQVTM and CDR2 is ANQGSEA. CDR3 length: 15 residues. CDR3 protein: CSVEGPSNRAYEQYF. Written as DNA, the CDR3 is TGCAGCGTTGAGGGGCCGTCAAATAGGGCCTACGAGCAGTACTTC.

J is TRBJ2-5 and V is TRBV27; 8 bases align to TRBD2. V trimming: 4 bases; J trimming: 2 bases; junction bases outside the gene matches: 6. This CDR3 spans 15 amino acids. The germline V gene has CDR1 MNHEY and CDR2 SMNVEV (reference sequence). The CDR3 loop is CASSSAQRGQETQYF. The CDR3 DNA reads TGTGCCAGCAGTTCAGCACAGCGGGGGCAAGAGACCCAGTACTTC.

The CDR3 loop is CASSRGGGMSEAFF. For the CDR3, the DNA is TGTGCCAGCAGCCGGGGCGGGGGGATGTCTGAAGCTTTCTTT. V usage is TRBV7-2 and J usage is TRBJ1-1; the D gene is possibly TRBD1 (5 bases). V lost 5 bases to trimming and J lost 6 bases, with 16 bases between them. CDR1 and CDR2 (germline): SGHTA, FQGNSA. The CDR3 contains 14 residues.

The V call is TRBV6-2 or TRBV6-3, the J call TRBJ2-2; 7 nucleotides agree with TRBD1. Per germline, CDR1 MNHEY and CDR2 SVGEGT. Germline trimming cut 2 bases from V and 5 bases from J; bases unmatched to any gene: 14. The CDR3 spans 18 residues. CDR3 sequence reads: CASSYHRPGQKITGELFF. The CDR3 DNA follows: TGTGCCAGCAGTTACCACCGCCCGGGACAGAAAATAACCGGGGAGCTGTTTTTT.

This clone was observed a few times. The chain carries TRBV27 and TRBJ2-7, with TRBD2 identical over 7 bases. The length of the CDR3 is 16 residues. Germline CDR1 MNHEY, CDR2 SMNVEV (reference sequence). Trimming at V came to 0 bases and at J to 1 base, leaving 6 bases not matched to a gene. The CDR3 is CASSLSSGGRSYEQYF. The CDR3 DNA is TGTGCCAGCAGTTTATCGTCGGGAGGACGATCCTACGAGCAGTACTTC.

V and J are TRBV1 and TRBJ2-5; TRBD1, as called in the table, went unchecked against the DNA. TRBV1 is assigned pseudogene status. The CDR3 runs to 14 residues. The CDR3 region is CTSSKEAPQETQYF. In DNA form, the CDR3 reads TGCACCAGCAGCAAAGAGGCCCCGCAAGAGACCCAGTACTTC.

The CDR3 region has the DNA TGTGCCAGCAGTTTCAGGGGTTGGGGCTACACCTTC. Its protein product is CASSFRGWGYTF. The rearrangement links TRBV28 to TRBJ1-2, with D tentatively TRBD1 (6 bases). Trimming cost V 3 bases and J 8 bases, with 10 bases left between them. This CDR3 has 12 amino acids. Germline values: CDR1 MDHEN, CDR2 SYDVKM.

The chain has TRBV29-1 and TRBJ1-2; maybe TRBD1 (6 bases). The length of the CDR3 is 14 residues. Looked up from germline, CDR1 is SQVTM and CDR2 is ANQGSEA. Between the trimmed V and J ends, which lost 6 bases and 2 bases, there was a span of 16 bases. Here the CDR3 DNA reads TGCAGCGTACAGGACGCCCAGGGGAACTATGGCTACACCTTC. This codes for CSVQDAQGNYGYTF.

The V and J genes are TRBV14 and TRBJ1-4; D not certain. Trimming left V 0 bases short and J 3 bases short, with 8 bases between. Germline CDR1 and CDR2: SGHDN and FVKESK. This CDR3 is built from 15 residues. In nucleotides, the CDR3 is TGTGCCAGCAGCCAAGACAGGCGAGCTAATGAAAAACTGTTTTTT. This codes for CASSQDRRANEKLFF.

V and J are TRBV18 and TRBJ2-1, with TRBD2 as a possible D gene (5 bases). Trimming removed 1 base from V and 5 bases from J, with 12 bases in between. The germline gives CDR1 KGHSH, CDR2 LQKENI. The CDR3 covers 15 residues. In DNA, the CDR3 is TGTGCCAGCTCACCACAACCTAGCTTCGACAATGAGCAGTTCTTC. Its translation: CASSPQPSFDNEQFF.

The gene calls are TRBV19 and TRBJ1-2; 8 nucleotides line up with TRBD1. V was pared by 5 bases and J by 2 bases, with 7 bases of the junction left unmatched. CDR1 and CDR2 from the germline V gene are LNHDA and SQIVND (reference sequence). The CDR3 totals 15 residues. The CDR3 DNA reads TGTGCCAGTAGTTTGACAGGGGCTGGAAACTATGGCTACACCTTC. This translates into CASSLTGAGNYGYTF.

This chain uses TRBV6-5 with TRBJ2-7; D perhaps matches TRBD1 (6 bases). Trimming removed 4 bases at V and 3 bases at J, with 16 bases between. The germline V gene encodes CDR1 MNHEY and CDR2 SVGAGI. CDR3 length equals 15 residues. The CDR3 nucleotides are TGTGCCAGCAGTTCGGCAGGGGCGTCTCGCTACGAGCAGTACTTC. Its translation is CASSSAGASRYEQYF.

V usage is TRBV4-1 and J usage is TRBJ2-7; 9 bases match TRBD2. The CDR3 spans 15 residues. Losses at the gene ends were 6 bases for V and 0 bases for J; bases not matched to a gene: 6. Germline V CDR1 and CDR2: MGHRA, YSYEKL. CDR3 DNA sequence: TGCGCCAGCAGGAGGGGAGCGGGAGGCTCCTACGAGCAGTACTTC. Translated, it gives CASRRGAGGSYEQYF.

The J gene is TRBJ1-2, the V gene TRBV10-2, with D unclear. This CDR3 region has 12 residues. V was shortened by 1 base and J by 8 bases, with 8 bases between the two germline ends. Germline V CDR1 and CDR2: WSHSY, SAAADI. The CDR3: CASSEFLAGYTF. The CDR3 region has the DNA TGCGCCAGCAGTGAGTTTCTAGCCGGCTACACCTTC.